This T cell receptor beta chain was recorded in a study of metastatic and nonmetastatic thyroid tumors. This clone was observed at least ten times. In germline, CDR1 is SGHDN, CDR2 FVKESK. The ends were cut back, 0 bases at V and 2 bases at J, with 13 bases in the middle. This CDR3 is built from 16 residues. Among the patients, none had received any treatment before thyroid surgery. TCRdb reprocessed the PCR reads using MiXCR. The repertoire holds around 41,000 clones, with approximately 28% as singletons. V usage is TRBV14 and J usage is TRBJ2-5, with D uncertain. This TCR derives from a male donor with papillary thyroid cancer or a benign thyroid nodule (not recorded which). Some clones in this sample may be carry-over from other donors' samples. Sequenced sample: blood. In DNA, the CDR3 is TGTGCCAGCAGCCAAGATTTGGGGTCCGGACAAGAGACCCAGTACTTC. Protein product: CASSQDLGSGQETQYF.